The next 24 T cell receptor beta chains were all read from a single sample in a study of shared T cell receptors in the human thymus. TCRdb keeps only in-frame clones here, not all; method: immunoSEQ multiplex PCR. The sample shows roughly 710,000 clones, approximately 83% of them seen only once. The same data also contributed to another study, on human thymus T cells.

Sequenced material: thymocytes. These receptors came from a girl under three years old with a congenital heart defect.

This clone appeared a few times. This chain connects TRBV9 to TRBJ2-7, with D tentatively TRBD1 (6 bases). CDR3 length: 17 amino acids. Germline V gene data show CDR1 as SGDLS and CDR2 as YYNGEE. Trimming took off 2 bases at V and 0 bases at J, with 18 bases between the two ends. The CDR3 spells CASSVYPGEPSSYEQYF. The CDR3 coding sequence is TGTGCCAGCAGCGTTTATCCAGGGGAACCCAGCTCCTACGAGCAGTACTTC.

The J gene is TRBJ1-5, the V gene TRBV7-2, with D perhaps TRBD1 (5 bases). CDR1 and CDR2 from the germline V gene are SGHTA and FQGNSA. Deletions cut 7 bases from V and 1 base from J, with 14 bases between. The CDR3 sequence is 15 residues long. CDR3 nucleotides: TGTGCCAGCAACCCCCGGGGGACGAGCAATCAGCCCCAGCATTTT. Its protein product is CASNPRGTSNQPQHF.

The chain has TRBV4-1 and TRBJ2-4; D possibly corresponds to TRBD2 (6 bases). Trimming took 6 bases from V and 6 from J, leaving 27 bases between them. Germline V CDR1 and CDR2: MGHRA, YSYEKL. There are 18 residues in the CDR3. The CDR3 sequence: CASSPRVGFRGTINIQYF. The CDR3 DNA reads TGCGCCAGCAGTCCAAGAGTTGGGTTTCGCGGGACGATAAACATTCAGTACTTC.

V usage is TRBV11-3 and J usage is TRBJ2-7; 10 bases match TRBD1. This CDR3 contains 13 residues. Germline trimming cut 5 bases from V and 3 bases from J; bases unmatched to any gene: 1. CDR1 is SGHNT and CDR2 is YENEEA in the germline V gene. The CDR3 coding sequence is TGTGCCAGCAGCCGGGACAGGGGCTACGAGCAGTACTTC. Amino acids: CASSRDRGYEQYF.

J is TRBJ1-2 and V is TRBV5-4; tentative D call: TRBD1 (6 bases). V was pared by 5 bases and J by 6 bases, with 14 bases between. The germline gives CDR1 SGHNT, CDR2 YYREEE (reference sequence). This CDR3 comprises 13 residues. CDR3 nucleotides: TGTGCCAGCAGATTCCCACAGGGAAATGGCTACACCTTC. It is translated as CASRFPQGNGYTF.

The chain combines TRBV29-1 with TRBJ2-1, with TRBD1 matching 7 bases. Trimming at V came to 4 bases and at J to 4 bases, leaving 19 bases not matched to a gene. The CDR3 consists of 18 residues. Germline CDR1 is SQVTM and CDR2 is ANQGSEA. In DNA form, the CDR3 reads TGCAGCGTTGGGGAAGACGAAGGGACAGAGAAACGATACAATGAGCAGTTCTTC. It yields the protein CSVGEDEGTEKRYNEQFF.

The rearrangement uses TRBV9 and TRBJ1-2; unclear D gene. Germline assignment: CDR1 SGDLS and CDR2 YYNGEE. The CDR3 runs 14 residues. With 3 bases removed from V and 2 bases from J, the gap between germline ends came to 11 bases. The CDR3, as DNA: TGTGCCAGCAGCGCCGGGTTGCTCAACTATGGCTACACCTTC. Protein product: CASSAGLLNYGYTF.

This chain joins TRBV7-9 and TRBJ1-6, with 8 bases identical to TRBD1. The CDR3 runs 17 residues. Trimming removed 5 bases from V and 6 bases from J; junction bases left unmatched: 12. Per germline, CDR1 SEHNR and CDR2 FQNEAQ (reference sequence). DNA of the CDR3: TGTGCCAGCAGCCGGAGACAGGGGCCCCTATTTAATTCACCCCTCCACTTT. Its protein is CASSRRQGPLFNSPLHF. Complete variable domain (other parts from reference TRBV7-9 and TRBJ1-6): DTGVSQNPRHKITKRGQNVTFRCDPISEHNRLYWYRQTLGQGPEFLTYFQNEAQLEKSRLLSDRFSAERPKGSFSTLEIQRTEQGDSAMYLCASSRRQGPLFNSPLHFGNGTRLTVT.

This clone was counted only a few times. The rearrangement uses TRBV5-6 and TRBJ1-1; possible D gene TRBD1, 5 bases. The length of the CDR3 is 17 residues. Germline V gene lookup returns CDR1 SGHDT and CDR2 YYEEEE. With 4 bases removed from V and 0 bases from J, the gap between germline ends came to 19 bases. CDR3 protein: CASSSVGVGALNTEAFF. CDR3 bases: TGTGCCAGCAGCAGTGTTGGCGTTGGGGCCTTGAACACTGAAGCTTTCTTT.

The rearrangement uses TRBV28 and TRBJ1-5; D call uncertain. The CDR3 consists of 15 residues. CDR1 and CDR2 (germline): MDHEN, SYDVKM. V was pared by 1 base and J by 3 bases, with 10 bases between. CDR3 in DNA: TGTGCCAGCAGTTTATATCCTAAGATCAATCAGCCCCAGCATTTT. Amino acids: CASSLYPKINQPQHF. Together with reference TRBV28 and TRBJ1-5, the CDR3 gives the full variable domain: DVKVTQSSRYLVKRTGEKVFLECVQDMDHENMFWYRQDPGLGLRLIYFSYDVKMKEKGDIPEGYSVSREKKERFSLILESASTNQTSMYLCASSLYPKINQPQHFGDGTRLSIL.

The V and J genes are TRBV4-3 and TRBJ1-2; tentative D call: TRBD1 (5 bases). Germline values: CDR1 LGHNA, CDR2 YSLEER. Trimming shortened V by 0 bases and J by 3 bases, and 17 bases separated the two germline ends. The CDR3 covers 17 residues. The CDR3 nucleotides read TGCGCCAGCAGCCAAGACTTAGGGACTAAGCAGGACTATGGCTACACCTTC. Translating gives CASSQDLGTKQDYGYTF.

The V gene is TRBV6-5, the J gene TRBJ2-1; weak D call: TRBD1 (5 bases). CDR1 MNHEY and CDR2 SVGAGI come from the germline V gene. This CDR3 region has 15 residues. Trimming removed 6 bases from V and 0 bases from J, with 12 bases in between. CDR3 in amino acids: CASRARGSSYNEQFF. CDR3 in DNA: TGTGCCAGCAGAGCAAGGGGCAGCTCCTACAATGAGCAGTTCTTC.

V usage is TRBV9 and J usage is TRBJ1-2; D call uncertain. V was pared by 4 bases and J by 5 bases, with 9 bases between. The CDR3 spans 12 residues. Germline-derived CDR1 and CDR2 are SGDLS and YYNGEE. CDR3 loop: CASSPGGYGYTF. The DNA of the CDR3 is TGTGCCAGCAGCCCCGGCGGGTATGGCTACACCTTC.

The chain links TRBV5-6 to TRBJ2-7; 8 bases fit TRBD1. CDR1 is SGHDT, CDR2 YYEEEE, per germline. The junction had 18 bases not matched to a gene; V was cut back by 2 bases and J by 2 bases. The CDR3 length is 19 residues. CDR3 DNA: TGTGCCAGCAGCTTAGCCGGGACAGGTCACAGGGGCCACCCCTACGAGCAGTACTTC. It is translated as CASSLAGTGHRGHPYEQYF.

This clone was observed a few times. This chain links TRBV28 with TRBJ2-2; tentative D call: TRBD1 (5 bases). Germline CDR1 MDHEN, CDR2 SYDVKM. Trimming cost V 4 bases and J 0 bases, with 9 bases left between them. The CDR3 totals 15 residues. The CDR3 DNA reads TGTGCCAGCAGTTGCAGACAGCCGAACACCGGGGAGCTGTTTTTT. Amino acid sequence: CASSCRQPNTGELFF.

V usage is TRBV19 and J usage is TRBJ1-1; a possible D gene is TRBD1 (5 bases). The germline V gene has CDR1 LNHDA and CDR2 SQIVND (reference sequence). V was clipped by 4 bases and J by 1 base, with 16 bases between them. The CDR3 length is 16 residues. This chain's CDR3 is CASSTYPGGPNTEAFF. The CDR3 DNA follows: TGTGCCAGTAGTACCTACCCCGGGGGACCGAACACTGAAGCTTTCTTT.

This clone has just one count. This sequence joins TRBV7-9 and TRBJ1-1, with unresolved D. The CDR3 totals 17 residues. Deletions cut 5 bases from V and 1 base from J, with 20 bases between. Germline assignment: CDR1 SEHNR and CDR2 FQNEAQ (reference sequence). The CDR3 loop is CASSRSRESQWNTEAFF. CDR3 nucleotide sequence: TGTGCCAGCAGCAGAAGCCGTGAGTCACAGTGGAACACTGAAGCTTTCTTT.

The V gene is TRBV27, the J gene TRBJ2-2; tentative D call: TRBD1 (6 bases). The CDR3 has 14 amino acids. The germline CDR1 and CDR2 sequences are MNHEY and SMNVEV (reference sequence). The V gene lost 3 bases and the J gene lost 8 bases, with 13 bases spanning the gap. CDR3 protein: CASSFMGAGGELFF. CDR3 in DNA: TGTGCCAGCAGTTTTATGGGGGCAGGAGGGGAGCTGTTTTTT.

The chain combines TRBV27 with TRBJ1-2, with a weak D call TRBD1 (6 bases). The CDR3 length is 15 residues. V was pared by 5 bases and J by 3 bases, with 16 bases between. Germline loops: CDR1 MNHEY, CDR2 SMNVEV (reference sequence). The CDR3, as DNA: TGTGCCAGCAGTCCTCGATTCAGGGGCCACTATGGCTACACCTTC. This translates into CASSPRFRGHYGYTF.

This chain joins TRBV12-5 and TRBJ2-7; 8 nucleotides line up with TRBD1. Germline V lookup: CDR1 LGHNT, CDR2 FRNRAP. V trimming: 2 bases; J trimming: 5 bases; junction bases outside the gene matches: 5. CDR3 length: 14 amino acids. DNA for the CDR3: TGTGCTAGTGGTTTGTGGGGACAGGACCACGAGCAGTACTTC. This encodes CASGLWGQDHEQYF.

This sequence joins TRBV7-7 and TRBJ1-2; a possible D gene is TRBD1 (6 bases). The ends were cut back, 4 bases at V and 8 bases at J, with 17 bases in the middle. The CDR3 is made up of 14 amino acids. CDR1 is SSHAT and CDR2 is FNYEAQ in the germline V gene (reference sequence). The CDR3 spells CASSSQDRSVGYTF. CDR3 sequence (DNA): TGTGCCAGCAGCTCCCAGGACAGATCGGTCGGCTACACCTTC.

The chain recombines TRBV14 with TRBJ2-3; 7 bases agree with TRBD2. Germline V CDR1 and CDR2: SGHDN, FVKESK. Losses at the gene ends were 0 bases for V and 5 bases for J; bases not matched to a gene: 2. The CDR3 loop spans 14 amino acids. The CDR3 sequence: CASSQEREGDTQYF. The CDR3 DNA reads TGTGCCAGCAGCCAAGAAAGGGAGGGAGATACGCAGTATTTT.

The chain carries TRBV6-4 and TRBJ2-3; TRBD1 might be the D (5 bases). The germline gives CDR1 MRHNA, CDR2 SNTAGT. This CDR3 region has 17 residues. Between the trimmed V and J ends, which lost 3 bases and 1 base, there was a span of 17 bases. The DNA of the CDR3 is TGTGCCAGCAGTGAGTTGTTGGGGCATGGTGGCACAGATACGCAGTATTTT. It is translated as CASSELLGHGGTDTQYF.

The chain carries TRBV12-5 and TRBJ2-5; tentative D call: TRBD1 (5 bases). V was shortened by 2 bases and J by 1 base, with 8 bases between the two germline ends. This CDR3 contains 14 residues. The germline V gene encodes CDR1 LGHNT and CDR2 FRNRAP. The CDR3 region has the DNA TGTGCTAGTGGTTTGTCAGGGTTCCAAGAGACCCAGTACTTC. This translates into CASGLSGFQETQYF. Combining the CDR3 with reference TRBV12-5 and TRBJ2-5 gives the whole variable domain DARVTQTPRHKVTEMGQEVTMRCQPILGHNTVFWYRQTMMQGLELLAYFRNRAPLDDSGMPKDRFSAEMPDATLATLKIQPSEPRDSAVYFCASGLSGFQETQYFGPGTRLLVL.